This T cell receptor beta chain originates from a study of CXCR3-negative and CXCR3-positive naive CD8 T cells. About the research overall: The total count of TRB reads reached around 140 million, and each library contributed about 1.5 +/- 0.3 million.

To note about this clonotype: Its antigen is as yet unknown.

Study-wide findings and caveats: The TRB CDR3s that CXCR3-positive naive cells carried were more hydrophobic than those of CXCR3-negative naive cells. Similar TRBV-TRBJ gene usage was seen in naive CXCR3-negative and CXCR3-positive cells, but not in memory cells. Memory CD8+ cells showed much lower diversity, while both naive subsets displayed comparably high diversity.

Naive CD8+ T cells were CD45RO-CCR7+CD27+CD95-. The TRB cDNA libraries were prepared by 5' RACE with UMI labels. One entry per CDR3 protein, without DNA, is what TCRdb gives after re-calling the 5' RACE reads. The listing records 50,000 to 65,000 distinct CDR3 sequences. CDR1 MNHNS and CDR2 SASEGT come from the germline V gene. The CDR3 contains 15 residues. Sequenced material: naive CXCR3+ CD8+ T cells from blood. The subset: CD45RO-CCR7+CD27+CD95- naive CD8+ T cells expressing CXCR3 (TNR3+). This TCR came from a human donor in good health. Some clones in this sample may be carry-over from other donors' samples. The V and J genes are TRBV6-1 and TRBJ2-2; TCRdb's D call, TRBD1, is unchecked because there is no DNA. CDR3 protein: CASPGVERNTGELFF.